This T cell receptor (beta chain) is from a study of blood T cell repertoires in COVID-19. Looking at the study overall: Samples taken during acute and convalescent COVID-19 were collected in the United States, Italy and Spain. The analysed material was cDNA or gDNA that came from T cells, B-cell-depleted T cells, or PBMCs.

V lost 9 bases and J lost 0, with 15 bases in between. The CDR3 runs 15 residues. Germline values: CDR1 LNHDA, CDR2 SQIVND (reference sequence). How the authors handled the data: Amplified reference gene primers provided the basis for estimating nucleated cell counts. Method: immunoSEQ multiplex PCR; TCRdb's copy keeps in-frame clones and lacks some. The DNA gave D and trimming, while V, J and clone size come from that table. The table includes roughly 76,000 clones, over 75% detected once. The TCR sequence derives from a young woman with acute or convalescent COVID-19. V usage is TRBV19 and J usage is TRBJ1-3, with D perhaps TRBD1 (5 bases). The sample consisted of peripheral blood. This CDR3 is CASRQDRTSGNTIYF. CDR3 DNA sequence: TGTGCCAGCCGCCAAGACAGAACCTCTGGAAACACCATATATTTT.